These T cell receptor beta chains were read from a single sample in a study of molecular identifiers for immune sequencing clone quantification. TCRdb recomputed calls from the PCR reads with MiXCR, one row per CDR3 protein. The data hold 460,000 or so distinct CDR3 sequences, with about 25% observed a single time. The sequencing sample was made of naive CD8+ T cells from blood, with Jurkat cell RNA spiked in. The receptors come from a human donor in good health. Some libraries in this study had Jurkat cell RNA spiked in. Each CDR3 is given with its conserved first and last residue. A D gene is named only where the DNA matches it firmly. Size is omitted from some rows. Given values are once, few, many or a class for expanded clones.

D | J | V | size | DNA | CDR3
TRBD1 | TRBJ1-1 | TRBV4-3 | many | TGCGCCAGCAGCCAAGTACAGGGGGCTGGTGAAGCTTTCTTT | CASSQVQGAGEAFF
TRBD2 | TRBJ2-3 | TRBV19 | . | TGTGCCAGTAGTTTCTATAGCGGGAGTACAGATACGCAGTATTTT | CASSFYSGSTDTQYF
TRBD1 | TRBJ2-7 | TRBV27 | . | TGTGCCAGCAGCGATACAGGGGGCGCGGTGTACTTC | CASSDTGGAVYF
. | TRBJ1-3 | TRBV29-1 | . | TGCAGCGTTGTCTCGGACAGAAACTCTGGAAACACCATATATTTT | CSVVSDRNSGNTIYF
. | TRBJ1-4 | TRBV20-1 | few | TGCAGTGCTAGAGATGGAGGGACCTCAACTAATGAAAAACTGTTTTTT | CSARDGGTSTNEKLFF
. | TRBJ2-1 | TRBV30 | once | TGTGCCAGGAGTCCCCTTGACAATGAGCAGTTCTTC | CARSPLDNEQFF
. | TRBJ2-7 | TRBV5-1 | . | TGCGCCAGCAGCCCCCTCGGCGGGGACGAGCAGTACTTC | CASSPLGGDEQYF
. | TRBJ2-5 | TRBV7-9 | many | TGTGCCAGCAGCTCCGGGACGGTAGAAGTGGAGACCCAGTACTTC | CASSSGTVEVETQYF
. | TRBJ2-1 | TRBV4-1 | . | TGCGCCAGCAGCCAAGGGGGACGAGAGGGTTCCTACAATGAGCAGTTCTTC | CASSQGGREGSYNEQFF
. | TRBJ1-6 | TRBV20-1 | few | TGCAGTGCTAGAGTAAGGGACGACGGATATAATTCACCCCTCCACTTT | CSARVRDDGYNSPLHF
. | TRBJ2-7 | TRBV7-9 | many | TGTGCCAGCAGCTCCGTTGGGGCAGGGGATACCTACGAGCAGTACTTC | CASSSVGAGDTYEQYF
. | TRBJ2-7 | TRBV27 | . | TGTGCCAGCAGTGCGACGGCATCCTACGAGCAGTACTTC | CASSATASYEQYF
. | TRBJ2-1 | TRBV24-1 | . | TGTGCCACCAGTGATAACCCTGGGCTGGGCAATGAGCAGTTCTTC | CATSDNPGLGNEQFF
. | TRBJ2-7 | TRBV28 | many | TGTGCCAGCAGTACCGCCGGCTACGAGCAGTACTTC | CASSTAGYEQYF
TRBD1 | TRBJ1-5 | TRBV3-1 | few | TGTGCCAGCAGCCACGGGACAGAAGGGCAGCCCCAGCATTTT | CASSHGTEGQPQHF
. | TRBJ1-4 | TRBV7-6 | few | TGTGCCAGCAGCTTTAACCACCCCGCAGGGGAGGCTCCTGTTGAAAAACTGTTTTTT | CASSFNHPAGEAPVEKLFF
TRBD1 | TRBJ2-5 | TRBV12-3/TRBV12-4 | many | TGTGCCAGCAGTCCGCCAGGGGGCCAAGAGACCCAGTACTTC | CASSPPGGQETQYF
. | TRBJ2-5 | TRBV28 | many | TGTGCCAGCAGTTTATCCCATCAAGAGACCCAGTACTTC | CASSLSHQETQYF
TRBD1 | TRBJ2-1 | TRBV29-1 | few | TGCAGCGCCCTGACAGGGGACCTCTACAGTGAGCAGTTCTTC | CSALTGDLYSEQFF
TRBD2 | TRBJ2-5 | TRBV6-6 | few | TGTGCCAGCAGCTCTGTACTAGCGCAAGAGACCCAGTACTTC | CASSSVLAQETQYF
TRBD1 | TRBJ2-5 | TRBV12-5 | . | TGTGCTAGTGGGACGGACAGGGGAAAAGAGACCCAGTACTTC | CASGTDRGKETQYF
TRBD1 | TRBJ1-5 | TRBV4-1 | . | TGCGCCAGCAGCCAGGCTGACAGGGGGCGGCAGCCCCAGCATTTT | CASSQADRGRQPQHF
. | TRBJ2-3 | TRBV29-1 | many | TGCAGCGTCGTTAGGCCGGGGTCCGATGGAGATACGCAGTATTTT | CSVVRPGSDGDTQYF
TRBD1 | TRBJ2-2 | TRBV25-1 | few | TGTGCCAGCAGTGAATGGACAGGGTCCTTCACCGGGGAGCTGTTTTTT | CASSEWTGSFTGELFF
. | TRBJ2-7 | TRBV6-2/TRBV6-3 | . | TGTGCCAGCAGTGGGGACAAGCTCGGCGAGCAGTACTTC | CASSGDKLGEQYF
. | TRBJ1-4 | TRBV4-3 | many | TGCGCCAGCAGCAGGGACGCAGCCGAAATCGAAAAACTGTTTTTT | CASSRDAAEIEKLFF
. | TRBJ2-5 | TRBV6-5 | . | TGTGCCAGCAGTTACGGGGGGTCGGAGACCCAGTACTTC | CASSYGGSETQYF
TRBD1 | TRBJ2-7 | TRBV6-5 | . | TGTGCCAGCAGTTACTCGACAGGGGGGGTCTACGAGCAGTACTTC | CASSYSTGGVYEQYF
TRBD2 | TRBJ2-1 | TRBV7-9 | few | TGTGCCAGCAGCTTAGATACTAGCGGGACAGAATCGAGCTCCTACAATGAGCAGTTCTTC | CASSLDTSGTESSSYNEQFF
. | TRBJ1-1 | TRBV6-5 | many | TGTGCCAGCAGTTACGATGGGGGAGGAGGCACTGAAGCTTTCTTT | CASSYDGGGGTEAFF
. | TRBJ2-2 | TRBV7-9 | . | TGTGCCAGCAGCTTAGTTGACCGCACCGGGGAGCTGTTTTTT | CASSLVDRTGELFF
TRBD2 | TRBJ2-7 | TRBV6-2/TRBV6-3 | few | TGTGCCAGCAGTTACGCCCGGGCAGCGGGAGCAGGAGAGCAGTACTTC | CASSYARAAGAGEQYF
TRBD1 | TRBJ2-7 | TRBV27 | few | TGTGCCAGCAGTAATGAGGAGGACAGGGTCGCAGACGAGCAGTACTTC | CASSNEEDRVADEQYF
. | TRBJ2-7 | TRBV3-1 | many | TGTGCCAGCAGCCCCTACCGGGGTCACGAGCAGTACTTC | CASSPYRGHEQYF
. | TRBJ2-7 | TRBV6-1 | . | TGTGCCAGCAGTGCTTACTTCGGCGAGCAGTACTTC | CASSAYFGEQYF
. | TRBJ2-3 | TRBV12-3/TRBV12-4 | few | TGTGCCAGCAGTTTAGTTAGGGTAGATACGCAGTATTTT | CASSLVRVDTQYF
TRBD1 | TRBJ1-2 | TRBV2 | . | TGTGCCAGCAGTGAAGTCCCGGGACAGTACTATGGCTACACCTTC | CASSEVPGQYYGYTF
. | TRBJ1-5 | TRBV19 | many | TGTGCCACTACAAATGGAGGTCAGCCCCAGCATTTT | CATTNGGQPQHF
. | TRBJ2-7 | TRBV20-1 | many | TGCAGTGCTAGAGACCGCGGCAGCCTCTACGAGCAGTACTTC | CSARDRGSLYEQYF
. | TRBJ2-7 | TRBV12-3/TRBV12-4 | many | TGTGCCAGCAGCCCCGGTCTCCTCGAGCAGTACTTC | CASSPGLLEQYF
TRBD2 | TRBJ2-1 | TRBV19 | few | TGTGCCAGTAGTAAGGGACTAGCAGCTTACAATGAGCAGTTCTTC | CASSKGLAAYNEQFF
. | TRBJ2-3 | TRBV5-6 | few | TGTGCCAGCAACATCAAAGTTCGGGAAGGAGATACGCAGTATTTT | CASNIKVREGDTQYF
. | TRBJ1-1 | TRBV7-9 | few | TGTGCCTGCAGCTCAACAACTCAGACACGGATCCCGGCTTTCTTT | CACSSTTQTRIPAFF
. | TRBJ1-4 | TRBV20-1 | . | TGCAGTGCTAGTAGGGCGATGACACACGCAAATGAAAAACTGTTTTTT | CSASRAMTHANEKLFF
TRBD1 | TRBJ2-7 | TRBV27 | . | TGTGCCAGCAGTGCAGGGACAGGGGGCATCTACGAGCAGTACTTC | CASSAGTGGIYEQYF
. | TRBJ2-6 | TRBV2 | . | TGTGCCAGCAGGGGGGGCCACTCTGGGGCCAACGTCCTGACTTTC | CASRGGHSGANVLTF
TRBD1 | TRBJ1-2 | TRBV30 | . | TGTGCCTGGATCCAGGGGGCAAGCTATGGCTACACCTTC | CAWIQGASYGYTF